The 13 T cell receptor beta chains in this list originate from one sample, sequenced in a study of OX40 agonist ivuxolimab in advanced cancers. The repertoire was sequenced with immunoSEQ multiplex PCR; TCRdb's copy has only in-frame clones and lacks some. Among approximately 76,000 clones listed, about 90% were seen once. Source: CD4+ or CD8+ T cells sorted from blood, taken in a trial of the OX40 agonist ivuxolimab. The receptors come from an adult with an advanced solid tumor such as melanoma, head and neck, liver or kidney cancer.

The chain joins TRBV5-5 to TRBJ2-5; possibly TRBD2 for D (7 bases). V was cut by 1 base and J by 4 bases, with 11 bases left in between. The CDR3 length is 14 residues. Germline values: CDR1 SGHKS, CDR2 YYEKEE (reference sequence). The chain's CDR3 is CASSLKGEGETQYF. For the CDR3, the DNA is TGTGCCAGCAGCTTGAAGGGGGAGGGAGAGACCCAGTACTTC. Together with reference TRBV5-5 and TRBJ2-5, the CDR3 gives the full variable domain: DAGVTQSPTHLIKTRGQQVTLRCSPISGHKSVSWYQQVLGQGPQFIFQYYEKEERGRGNFPDRFSARQFPNYSSELNVNALLLGDSALYLCASSLKGEGETQYFGPGTRLLVL.

CDR3 protein: CASNQRLAGGEEQYF. CDR3 in DNA: TGTGCCAGCAACCAGAGGCTAGCGGGGGGCGAGGAGCAGTACTTC. V is TRBV7-2 and J is TRBJ2-7; 11 bases align to TRBD2. J lost 7 bases, V lost 7 bases, and 12 bases had no gene match. Per the germline V gene, CDR1 is SGHTA and CDR2 is FQGNSA. The length of the CDR3 is 15 residues.

J is TRBJ1-1 and V is TRBV5-6, with 9 bases aligning to TRBD1. The CDR3 covers 16 residues. V dropped 0 bases and J dropped 6; count of bases not matched to a gene: 9. Per germline, CDR1 SGHDT and CDR2 YYEEEE. The CDR3 protein is CASSLVGTGFFAEAFF. The CDR3 DNA is TGTGCCAGCAGCTTGGTTGGGACAGGGTTTTTCGCTGAAGCTTTCTTT.

This chain connects TRBV2 to TRBJ1-2; D possibly corresponds to TRBD1 (5 bases). Looked up from germline, CDR1 is SNHLY and CDR2 is FYNNEI. The CDR3 length is 13 residues. V was cut by 3 bases and J by 3 bases, with 8 bases left in between. CDR3 DNA sequence: TGTGCCAGCAGTGACAGGGCTTACTATGGCTACACCTTC. Its translation: CASSDRAYYGYTF.

The V and J genes are TRBV5-1 and TRBJ1-5, with D tentatively TRBD1 (6 bases). The ends were cut back, 0 bases at V and 2 bases at J, with 9 bases in the middle. The CDR3 totals 15 residues. Germline values: CDR1 SGHRS, CDR2 YFSETQ. The CDR3: CASSLVAGGNQPQHF. The DNA for the CDR3 is TGCGCCAGCAGCTTGGTGGCAGGGGGCAATCAGCCCCAGCATTTT.

The chain couples TRBV29-1 to TRBJ2-2; no clear D. V lost 4 bases and J 5 bases, leaving 5 bases between the germline ends. CDR1 is SQVTM, CDR2 ANQGSEA, per germline. This CDR3 spans 11 amino acids. The CDR3 DNA is TGCAGCGTTGGGGGAACCGGGGAGCTGTTTTTT. Translating gives CSVGGTGELFF.

This clone was seen just once. The chain has TRBV30 and TRBJ2-7; D remains ambiguous. V was trimmed by 2 bases and J by 4 bases, leaving 12 bases between them. CDR3 length: 13 residues. Germline V gene sequence: CDR1 GTSNPN, CDR2 SVGIG (reference sequence). CDR3 loop: CAWSLGGMYEQYF. CDR3 nucleotide sequence: TGTGCCTGGAGTTTAGGCGGAATGTACGAGCAGTACTTC.

The gene calls are TRBV7-2 and TRBJ2-5; 10 nucleotides line up with TRBD1. The J segment lost 2 bases and the V segment lost 1 base, leaving 4 bases of the junction unmatched. Germline values: CDR1 SGHTA, CDR2 FQGNSA. The CDR3 consists of 16 residues. As DNA, the CDR3 is TGTGCCAGCAGCTTAGGACCGGGACAGGGGCAAGAGACCCAGTACTTC. It specifies CASSLGPGQGQETQYF.

V and J are TRBV6-1 and TRBJ2-1; D not resolved. The germline V gene has CDR1 MNHNS and CDR2 SASEGT. Trimming cost V 2 bases and J 2 bases, with 13 bases left between them. CDR3 length: 16 residues. The CDR3 DNA sequence: TGTGCCAGCAGTGAAACAAGGAGTAGGGCCTACAATGAGCAGTTCTTC. This sequence encodes CASSETRSRAYNEQFF.

This chain connects TRBV28 to TRBJ1-2; D is uncertain. Germline assignment: CDR1 MDHEN and CDR2 SYDVKM. V was cut by 6 bases and J by 2 bases, with 7 bases left in between. The CDR3 length is 12 residues. CDR3 loop: CASSAGNYGYTF. The CDR3 DNA reads TGTGCCAGCAGCGCCGGGAACTATGGCTACACCTTC.

V gene TRBV7-9 combines with J gene TRBJ2-2; D is unclear. The CDR3 has 14 residues. Germline V CDR1 and CDR2: SEHNR, FQNEAQ (reference sequence). Trimming removed 1 base from V and 2 bases from J, with 5 bases in between. CDR3 in DNA: TGTGCCAGCAGCTTAGGGGGAAACACCGGGGAGCTGTTTTTT. This encodes CASSLGGNTGELFF.

The chain joins TRBV7-9 to TRBJ2-7, with TRBD1 matching 8 bases. The germline V gene has CDR1 SEHNR and CDR2 FQNEAQ (reference sequence). J lost 4 bases, V lost 5 bases, and 10 bases had no gene match. The CDR3 extends over 15 amino acids. The CDR3 sequence: CASSTRTGRTYEQYF. The CDR3 DNA sequence: TGTGCCAGCAGCACCCGGACAGGGAGGACATACGAGCAGTACTTC.

This clone was observed a handful of times. The V and J genes are TRBV5-4 and TRBJ2-7; 11 bases map to TRBD2. This CDR3 contains 16 residues. Germline CDR1 reads SGHNT; CDR2 reads YYREEE (reference sequence). Unmatched junction bases numbered 7, after V lost 0 bases and J lost 5 bases. As DNA, the CDR3 is TGTGCCAGCAGCTTGGGACTAGCGGGAAATATCAACGAGCAGTACTTC. This gives the protein CASSLGLAGNINEQYF.